The next 21 T cell receptor beta chains were all read from a single sample in a study of shared clonotypes between healthy human individuals. The assay was immunoSEQ multiplex PCR, and TCRdb's table has in-frame clones only and misses some. The sample shows approximately 980,000 clones, over 60% of them seen only once. Sequencing was done on a sample of memory CD4+ T cells sorted from blood. Stated subset: CD45RA-negative fraction. The receptor source for this set is a man aged 18 to 30 in good health.

V gene TRBV6-6 combines with J gene TRBJ2-1, with 11 bases that match TRBD2. The CDR3 is made up of 16 amino acids. Germline CDR1 and CDR2: MNHNY and SVGAGI (reference sequence). With V trimmed by 10 bases and J by 5 bases, 13 bases remained unmatched. CDR3 bases: TGTGCCACCGCGAATCGATATAGCGGGAGGGACAATGAGCAGTTCTTC. Its translation is CATANRYSGRDNEQFF.

The rearrangement uses TRBV6-1 and TRBJ2-2; 8 bases match TRBD1. CDR1 and CDR2 from the germline V gene are MNHNS and SASEGT. The J segment lost 4 bases and the V segment lost 4 bases, leaving 5 bases of the junction unmatched. The CDR3 consists of 15 residues. In DNA form, the CDR3 reads TGTGCCAGCAGTGGACAGGGGCGAGGCACCGGGGAGCTGTTTTTT. Its translation is CASSGQGRGTGELFF.

J is TRBJ2-7 and V is TRBV7-9; D gene ambiguous. The V end was cut by 3 bases, the J end by 9 bases, with 9 bases between. There are 11 residues in the CDR3. Germline CDR1 and CDR2: SEHNR and FQNEAQ (reference sequence). CDR3 residues: CASSFADVQYF. The CDR3 region has the DNA TGTGCCAGCAGCTTTGCGGACGTGCAGTACTTC.

V gene TRBV6-1 combines with J gene TRBJ2-3; perhaps TRBD1 as D (5 bases). The CDR3 length is 14 residues. V was cut by 6 bases and J by 2 bases, with 12 bases left in between. Germline assignment: CDR1 MNHNS and CDR2 SASEGT. CDR3 region: CASSLLRATDTQYF. DNA for the CDR3: TGTGCCAGCAGCCTTCTCAGGGCCACAGATACGCAGTATTTT.

The chain has TRBV28 and TRBJ1-5; 8 bases fit TRBD1. The length of the CDR3 is 14 residues. Losses at the gene ends were 4 bases for V and 4 bases for J; bases not matched to a gene: 3. The germline V gene has CDR1 MDHEN and CDR2 SYDVKM. The CDR3 spells CASSWDRNNQPQHF. Here the CDR3 DNA reads TGTGCCAGCAGTTGGGACAGGAATAATCAGCCCCAGCATTTT.

This clone has more than one count but fewer than ten. This sequence joins TRBV11-2 and TRBJ2-3, with no clear D. Per the germline V gene, CDR1 is SGHAT and CDR2 is FQNNGV. The V end was cut by 3 bases, the J end by 6 bases, with 7 bases between. The CDR3 has 12 amino acids. The DNA for the CDR3 is TGTGCCAGCAGCTTTATCCGGGATACGCAGTATTTT. Translation gives CASSFIRDTQYF. Full variable domain (missing parts from reference TRBV11-2 and TRBJ2-3): EAGVAQSPRYKIIEKRQSVAFWCNPISGHATLYWYQQILGQGPKLLIQFQNNGVVDDSQLPKDRFSAERLKGVDSTLKIQPAKLEDSAVYLCASSFIRDTQYFGPGTRLTVL.

This chain connects TRBV14 to TRBJ2-7; 8 positions agree with TRBD2. Germline V CDR1 and CDR2: SGHDN, FVKESK. With 1 base clipped from V and 9 bases from J, the junction kept 17 bases outside the gene matches. The CDR3 has 17 amino acids. The CDR3 spells CASSQVFAGLGGSGQYF. Here the CDR3 DNA reads TGTGCCAGCAGCCAAGTGTTCGCGGGACTAGGGGGTTCAGGGCAGTACTTC.

This sequence joins TRBV11-2 and TRBJ2-7; the D is unclear. V was pared by 2 bases and J by 3 bases, with 20 bases between. Per the germline V gene, CDR1 is SGHAT and CDR2 is FQNNGV. The CDR3 loop spans 17 amino acids. In DNA form, the CDR3 reads TGTGCCAGCAGCTTACCCCCGTGGACCCCAAAGGGCTACGAGCAGTACTTC. Protein product: CASSLPPWTPKGYEQYF.

The gene calls are TRBV11-2 and TRBJ2-1; 11 nucleotides agree with TRBD1. The CDR3 loop spans 14 amino acids. Germline V lookup: CDR1 SGHAT, CDR2 FQNNGV. Unmatched junction bases numbered 5, after V lost 7 bases and J lost 6 bases. The CDR3 protein is CASNFGTGGNEQFF. In DNA, the CDR3 is TGTGCCAGCAACTTCGGGACAGGGGGCAATGAGCAGTTCTTC. Looking up the rest from reference TRBV11-2 and TRBJ2-1 gives the full variable domain: EAGVAQSPRYKIIEKRQSVAFWCNPISGHATLYWYQQILGQGPKLLIQFQNNGVVDDSQLPKDRFSAERLKGVDSTLKIQPAKLEDSAVYLCASNFGTGGNEQFFGPGTRLTVL.

This chain links TRBV19 with TRBJ2-7; 8 bases map to TRBD2. Looked up from germline, CDR1 is LNHDA and CDR2 is SQIVND (reference sequence). J was trimmed by 1 base and V by 5 bases; bases with no gene match: 4. The CDR3 length is 14 residues. CDR3: CASSSKRGSYEQYF. The CDR3, as DNA: TGTGCCAGTAGTTCTAAGCGGGGGTCCTACGAGCAGTACTTC. Together with reference TRBV19 and TRBJ2-7, the CDR3 gives the full variable domain: DGGITQSPKYLFRKEGQNVTLSCEQNLNHDAMYWYRQDPGQGLRLIYYSQIVNDFQKGDIAEGYSVSREKKESFPLTVTSAQKNPTAFYLCASSSKRGSYEQYFGPGTRLTVT.

The genes are TRBV11-1 and TRBJ2-3, with 7 bases identical to TRBD2. Germline loops: CDR1 SGHAT, CDR2 FQDESV (reference sequence). This CDR3 comprises 17 residues. Trimming at V came to 5 bases and at J to 1 base, leaving 12 bases not matched to a gene. CDR3 residues: CASSLPPGTTRTDTQYF. CDR3 in DNA: TGTGCCAGCAGCCTGCCCCCCGGGACTACTCGCACAGATACGCAGTATTTT.

The chain couples TRBV11-2 to TRBJ2-2; D is undetermined. CDR3 length: 15 amino acids. In germline, CDR1 is SGHAT, CDR2 FQNNGV. The V and J ends lost 5 bases and 1 base respectively, with 11 bases between them. For the CDR3, the DNA is TGTGCCAGCAGCCGCGACTCACTGAACACCGGGGAGCTGTTTTTT. It codes for CASSRDSLNTGELFF.

CDR3 bases: TGTGCCTGGAGTGCAGCGCGGCAACGTGGCTACACCTTC. This codes for CAWSAARQRGYTF. The chain recombines TRBV30 with TRBJ1-2; D ambiguous. Looked up from germline, CDR1 is GTSNPN and CDR2 is SVGIG (reference sequence). The germline V and J ends were trimmed by 1 base and 7 bases, with 13 bases remaining between them. This CDR3 comprises 13 residues. Filled out from reference TRBV30 and TRBJ1-2, the complete variable domain reads SQTIHQWPATLVQPVGSPLSLECTVEGTSNPNLYWYRQAAGRGLQLLFYSVGIGQISSEVPQNLSASRPQDRQFILSSKKLLLSDSGFYLCAWSAARQRGYTFGSGTRLTVV.

This sequence joins TRBV10-3 and TRBJ2-7; D tentatively reads TRBD1 or TRBD2 (5 bases each). CDR1 is ENHRY, CDR2 SYGVKD, per germline. The CDR3 runs 17 residues. Trimming cost V 4 bases and J 2 bases, with 21 bases left between them. CDR3 in DNA: TGTGCCATCAGTGGGTCCCTAACCCCGGGGCCTACCTACGAGCAGTACTTC. Translation gives CAISGSLTPGPTYEQYF.

CDR3 loop: CASSTQGGGSEKLFF. The CDR3 DNA sequence: TGTGCCAGCTCGACGCAAGGGGGTGGTAGTGAAAAACTGTTTTTT. This sequence joins TRBV18 and TRBJ1-4; tentatively, D is TRBD1 (6 bases). Trimming took 6 bases from V and 7 from J, leaving 18 bases between them. The V gene's germline CDR1 is KGHSH and CDR2 LQKENI. The CDR3 has 15 residues.

The table lists this clone with a few counts. The rearrangement joins TRBV30 to TRBJ1-1; D is unresolved. The CDR3 is made up of 12 amino acids. Trimming shortened V by 5 bases and J by 1 base, and 8 bases separated the two germline ends. Germline-derived CDR1 and CDR2 are GTSNPN and SVGIG (reference sequence). The CDR3 DNA reads TGTGCCTGGGCGCGGCAGAACACTGAAGCTTTCTTT. It specifies CAWARQNTEAFF.

The rearrangement joins TRBV19 to TRBJ2-7, with 15 bases lining up with TRBD2. Per the germline V gene, CDR1 is LNHDA and CDR2 is SQIVND (reference sequence). V was pared by 2 bases and J by 2 bases, with 7 bases of the junction left unmatched. The length of the CDR3 is 18 residues. The CDR3 region has the DNA TGTGCCAGTAGTATACAAGGACTAGCGGGAGGGCGGACCTACGAGCAGTACTTC. Protein product: CASSIQGLAGGRTYEQYF.

CDR3 coding DNA: TGTGCCAGCAGCTTAGCCCCAGGGAGTTGGGGCTACAATGAGCAGTTCTTC. This codes for CASSLAPGSWGYNEQFF. The V call is TRBV7-6, the J call TRBJ2-1, with D perhaps TRBD1 or TRBD2 (5 bases each). Trimming removed 0 bases from V and 3 bases from J, with 15 bases in between. Germline-derived CDR1 and CDR2 are SGHVS and FNYEAQ. The CDR3 is 17 amino acids.

The V call is TRBV27, the J call TRBJ2-7; 10 bases are shared with TRBD1. CDR1 and CDR2 (germline): MNHEY, SMNVEV (reference sequence). CDR3 length: 21 amino acids. V was clipped by 1 base and J by 1 base; unmatched bases: 19. DNA of the CDR3: TGTGCCAGCAGTTTATTTGTGGGGACAGGGGTACTTACAGGTCCTTCCTACGAGCAGTACTTC. Translating gives CASSLFVGTGVLTGPSYEQYF.

The J gene is TRBJ2-7, the V gene TRBV7-6, with 8 bases fitting TRBD1. Germline CDR1 and CDR2: SGHVS and FNYEAQ. The CDR3 totals 13 residues. The ends lost 6 bases at V and 4 bases at J; junction bases unmatched: 5. The CDR3 reads CASSRTGKYEQYF. In DNA form, the CDR3 reads TGTGCCAGCAGTAGGACAGGGAAATACGAGCAGTACTTC.

This clone has more than one count but fewer than ten. V usage is TRBV29-1 and J usage is TRBJ1-1; unclear D gene. CDR3 size: 12 residues. Trimming removed 7 bases at V and 3 bases at J, with 12 bases between. Germline V gives CDR1 SQVTM, CDR2 ANQGSEA. CDR3 loop: CSAKTSDTEAFF. The CDR3, as DNA: TGCAGCGCTAAAACATCGGACACTGAAGCTTTCTTT.